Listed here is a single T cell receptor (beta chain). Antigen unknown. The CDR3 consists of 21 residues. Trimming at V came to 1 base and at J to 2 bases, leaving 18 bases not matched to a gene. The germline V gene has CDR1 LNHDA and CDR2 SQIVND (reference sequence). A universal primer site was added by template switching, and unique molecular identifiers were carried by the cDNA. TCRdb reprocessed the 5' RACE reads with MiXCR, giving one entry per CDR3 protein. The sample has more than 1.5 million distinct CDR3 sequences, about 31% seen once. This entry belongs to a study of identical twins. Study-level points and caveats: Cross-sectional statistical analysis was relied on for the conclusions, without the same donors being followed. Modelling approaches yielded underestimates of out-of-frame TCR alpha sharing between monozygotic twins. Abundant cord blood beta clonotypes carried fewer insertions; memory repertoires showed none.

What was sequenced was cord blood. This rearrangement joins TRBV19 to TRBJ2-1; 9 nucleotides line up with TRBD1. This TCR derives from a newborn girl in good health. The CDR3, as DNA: TGTGCCAGTAGTATAGCCCTTCCCGGGACAGGGTCTATTAGGGCCTACAATGAGCAGTTCTTC. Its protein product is CASSIALPGTGSIRAYNEQFF.